The clone carrying this TCR beta chain was counted a few times. The source of the sample is a study of CD8+ T cells in alopecia areata. This CDR3 has 12 amino acids. Germline V gene data show CDR1 as MDHEN and CDR2 as SYDVKM. Unmatched junction bases numbered 3, after V lost 7 bases and J lost 3 bases. TCR sequencing used cDNA made by reverse transcription of extracted RNA. Only in-frame clones appear in the TCRdb table, and some are missing; sequencing was by immunoSEQ multiplex PCR. The repertoire includes about 200,000 clones, about 61% of them detected once, and roughly 5.3% sits in the top ten. What was sequenced was CD8+ T cells sorted from blood. The rearrangement uses TRBV28 and TRBJ2-7; TRBD1 agrees at 7 bases. This TCR was sampled from a human donor in good health. The chain's CDR3 is CASTGQFYEQYF. CDR3 DNA: TGTGCCAGCACGGGACAGTTCTACGAGCAGTACTTC.